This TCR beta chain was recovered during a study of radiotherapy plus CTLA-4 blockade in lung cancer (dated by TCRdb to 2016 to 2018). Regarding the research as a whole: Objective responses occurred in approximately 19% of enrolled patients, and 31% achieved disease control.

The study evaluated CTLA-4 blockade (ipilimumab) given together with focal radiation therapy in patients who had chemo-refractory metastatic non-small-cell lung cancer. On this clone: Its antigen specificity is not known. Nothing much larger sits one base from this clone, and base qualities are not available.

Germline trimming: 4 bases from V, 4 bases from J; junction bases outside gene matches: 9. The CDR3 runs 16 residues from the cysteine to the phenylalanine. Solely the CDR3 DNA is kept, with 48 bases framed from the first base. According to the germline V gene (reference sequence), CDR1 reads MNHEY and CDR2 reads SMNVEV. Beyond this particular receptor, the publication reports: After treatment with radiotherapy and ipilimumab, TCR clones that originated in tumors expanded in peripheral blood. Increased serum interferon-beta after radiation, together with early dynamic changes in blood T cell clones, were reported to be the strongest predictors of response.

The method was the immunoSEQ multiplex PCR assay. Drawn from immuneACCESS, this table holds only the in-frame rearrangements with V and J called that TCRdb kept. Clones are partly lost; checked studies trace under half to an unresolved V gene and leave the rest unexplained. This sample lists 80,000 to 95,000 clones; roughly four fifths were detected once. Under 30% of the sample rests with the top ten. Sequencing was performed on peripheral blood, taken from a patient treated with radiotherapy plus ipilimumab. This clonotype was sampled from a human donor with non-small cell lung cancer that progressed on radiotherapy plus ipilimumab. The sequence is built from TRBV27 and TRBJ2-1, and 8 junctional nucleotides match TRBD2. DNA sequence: TGTGCCAGCAGTTGGGTAAGCGGGAGTGAGTACAATGAGCAGTTCTTC. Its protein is CASSWVSGSEYNEQFF.